Below, one TCR beta chain is given with its context. V lost 0 bases to trimming and J lost 8 bases, with 9 bases between them. Germline V gene sequence: CDR1 LGHNA, CDR2 YNFKEQ. This CDR3 spans 13 amino acids. This entry comes from a study of low-dose radiotherapy and immunotherapy resistance in tumors. Study background: Intravenous ipilimumab 1 mg/kg every six weeks was given with nivolumab 240 mg every two weeks. It was every two weeks, one day before radiation and immunotherapy, that intravenous cyclophosphamide 200 mg/m2 was given. Patients took 300 mg oral aspirin daily for four cycles from cycle 1 day 1.

Advanced solid tumors lacking tumor-infiltrating lymphocytes were present in eligible patients. First-strand cDNA relied on TRAV- and TRBV-specific primers spanning alpha and beta chains. TCRs were put through approximately 20 PCR cycles of amplification with Phusion. A constant-region primer and the V-primer adapter served as the primer pair. One entry per CDR3 protein results from TCRdb running MiXCR on the reads. The sample holds under 20,000 distinct CDR3 sequences; roughly 70% are singletons and the top ten take about an eighth. The origin of this receptor is a human donor with advanced metastatic prostate, ovarian, gallbladder or colorectal cancer (not recorded which). This table probably holds off-target reads from a library built for another chain. This sequence joins TRBV4-2 and TRBJ2-3, with D possibly being TRBD1 (5 bases). CDR3 region: CASSQDKGATQYF. The DNA of the CDR3 is TGTGCCAGCAGCCAAGATAAAGGGGCTACGCAGTATTTT.